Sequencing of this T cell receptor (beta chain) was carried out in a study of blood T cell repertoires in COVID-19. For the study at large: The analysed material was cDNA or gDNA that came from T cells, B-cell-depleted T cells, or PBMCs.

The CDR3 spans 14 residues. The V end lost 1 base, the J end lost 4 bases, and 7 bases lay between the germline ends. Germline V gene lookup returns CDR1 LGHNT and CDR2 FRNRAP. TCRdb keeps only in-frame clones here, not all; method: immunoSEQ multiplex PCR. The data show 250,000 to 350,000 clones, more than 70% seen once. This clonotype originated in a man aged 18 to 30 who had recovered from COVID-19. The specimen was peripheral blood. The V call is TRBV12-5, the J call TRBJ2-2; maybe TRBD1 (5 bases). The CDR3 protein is CASGLGQSTGELFF. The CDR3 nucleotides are TGTGCTAGTGGTTTGGGACAGTCCACCGGGGAGCTGTTTTTT.